This T cell receptor beta chain was found in a study of blood T cell repertoires in COVID-19. About the study: Italy, Spain and the United States were the sources of the convalescent and acute COVID-19 samples. In each case, the material was cDNA or gDNA derived from T cells, B-cell-depleted T cells, or PBMCs.

The CDR3 extends over 14 amino acids. Germline CDR1 MNHEY, CDR2 SVGAGI. V was cut by 6 bases and J by 4 bases, with 16 bases left in between. The method was immunoSEQ multiplex PCR; TCRdb's version includes in-frame clones alone and lacks a portion of them. The table shows a few hundred thousand clones, with about nine tenths occurring only once. All recovered Cohort 3 donors got two negative PCRs, got clearance, or saw symptom resolution. The sample taken for sequencing was PBMCs or T cells enriched from blood (not recorded which). The receptor comes from a woman between 35 and 50 years old who had recovered from COVID-19. V gene TRBV6-5 combines with J gene TRBJ2-7; a weak D match, TRBD2 (5 bases). The CDR3 nucleotides read TGTGCCAGCAGCAGGTCGCAAGCGGCTTACGAGCAGTACTTC. Translation: CASSRSQAAYEQYF.